This passage covers 32 T cell receptor beta chains from one sample sequenced in a study of neurological immune-mediated disorders. TCRdb reprocessed the 5' RACE reads via MiXCR and lists one record per CDR3 protein. Among approximately 60,000 distinct CDR3 sequences listed, roughly 3.5% were seen once. The sample comprised PBMCs. These receptor sequences come from a woman in her 30s with multiple sclerosis.

The CDR3 DNA reads as TGTGCCAGCTCACCGGTTCCACTGACGGCCAAAAACATTCAGTACTTC. Protein product: CASSPVPLTAKNIQYF. The genes are TRBV18 and TRBJ2-4, with no clear D. The CDR3 sequence is 16 residues long. Trimming shortened V by 3 bases and J by 1 base, and 13 bases separated the two germline ends. Germline lookup yields CDR1 KGHSH and CDR2 LQKENI. The full variable domain, its missing parts supplied by reference TRBV18 and TRBJ2-4, is NAGVMQNPRHLVRRRGQEARLRCSPMKGHSHVYWYRQLPEEGLKFMVYLQKENIIDESGMPKERFSAEFPKEGPSILRIQQVVRGDSAAYFCASSPVPLTAKNIQYFGAGTRLSVL.

This clonotype was counted between two and nine times. This rearrangement joins TRBV20-1 to TRBJ2-2, with 7 bases matching TRBD2. The J segment lost 7 bases and the V segment lost 6 bases, leaving 14 bases of the junction unmatched. This CDR3 has 15 residues. Germline V gene lookup returns CDR1 DFQATT and CDR2 SNEGSKA (reference sequence). The CDR3 sequence: CSALRKREGVGELFF. In nucleotides, the CDR3 is TGCAGTGCGTTGAGAAAGCGGGAAGGAGTCGGGGAGCTGTTTTTT.

There are many counts of this clonotype. The CDR3 spells CASSPTGTSQETQYF. In DNA, the CDR3 is TGTGCCAGCAGCCCCACCGGGACTTCTCAAGAGACCCAGTACTTC. This chain links TRBV3-1 with TRBJ2-5; a weak D match, TRBD2 (6 bases). The V and J ends lost 4 bases and 2 bases respectively, with 14 bases between them. The CDR3 contains 15 residues. Germline V gives CDR1 LGHDT, CDR2 YNNKEL (reference sequence).

Many counts were recorded for this clonotype. The chain joins TRBV10-2 to TRBJ1-2; D is perhaps TRBD1 (5 bases). Trimming stripped 0 bases from V and 7 bases from J, with 9 bases between. Germline-derived CDR1 and CDR2 are WSHSY and SAAADI. The CDR3 covers 13 residues. The CDR3 protein is CASSESQGRGYTF. CDR3 sequence (DNA): TGCGCCAGCAGTGAGTCGCAGGGCCGTGGCTACACCTTC.

This clonotype was observed many times. V is TRBV28 and J is TRBJ2-7; D is possibly TRBD1 or TRBD2 (5 bases each). V dropped 10 bases and J dropped 0 bases, with 28 bases sitting between them. The CDR3 spans 18 residues. Germline assignment: CDR1 MDHEN and CDR2 SYDVKM. Here the CDR3 reads CATLDPGRPRGSSYEQYF. The DNA of the CDR3 is TGTGCCACCTTAGATCCGGGACGCCCCCGAGGGTCCTCCTACGAGCAGTACTTC.

This clonotype was seen at least ten times. This rearrangement joins TRBV3-1 to TRBJ2-7; D unresolved. In germline, CDR1 is LGHDT, CDR2 YNNKEL (reference sequence). CDR3 length: 12 residues. The germline V and J ends were trimmed by 3 bases and 6 bases, with 9 bases remaining between them. CDR3 in amino acids: CASSQARAEQYF. In DNA form, the CDR3 reads TGTGCCAGCAGCCAGGCGCGAGCCGAGCAGTACTTC.

The sample holds many counts of this clonotype. This sequence joins TRBV7-9 and TRBJ2-1, with 12 bases aligning to TRBD2. Germline loops: CDR1 SEHNR, CDR2 FQNEAQ (reference sequence). The CDR3 spans 17 residues. Losses at the gene ends were 2 bases for V and 7 bases for J; bases not matched to a gene: 9. For the CDR3, the DNA is TGTGCCAGCAGCTTACAACGGACTAGCGGGAACGGGAATGAGCAGTTCTTC. Protein product: CASSLQRTSGNGNEQFF.

This clonotype was seen at least ten times. The chain has TRBV6-6 and TRBJ2-3, with 9 bases that match TRBD2. J gave up 5 bases and V 4 bases, and 10 bases lay outside the gene matches. The CDR3 spans 16 residues. Germline CDR1 reads MNHNY; CDR2 reads SVGAGI (reference sequence). This chain's CDR3 is CASSSLTSGHRDTQYF. The CDR3 DNA is TGTGCCAGCAGTTCCTTAACTAGCGGGCATCGAGATACGCAGTATTTT.

This clonotype has ten or more counts. V gene TRBV11-2 combines with J gene TRBJ2-2, with 12 bases lining up with TRBD2. Germline loops: CDR1 SGHAT, CDR2 FQNNGV. This CDR3 is 16 amino acids long. J was trimmed by 4 bases and V by 5 bases; bases with no gene match: 5. The CDR3 sequence: CASSKTSGSTTGELFF. CDR3 nucleotide sequence: TGTGCCAGCAGCAAGACTAGCGGGAGTACCACCGGGGAGCTGTTTTTT.

Regarding this clonotype: This may stem from a read error, because a much larger clone lies one nucleotide away. This sequence joins TRBV4-3 and TRBJ2-7, with D unclear. Germline V CDR1 and CDR2: LGHNA, YSLEER. The CDR3 totals 13 residues. The germline V and J ends were trimmed by 1 base and 3 bases, with 7 bases remaining between them. The CDR3 bases are TGCGCCAGCAGCCAAGGAAAGGGCTACGAGCAGTACTTC. Translated, it gives CASSQGKGYEQYF.

This clonotype appeared many times. The rearrangement uses TRBV20-1 and TRBJ2-5; D is uncertain. The germline V and J ends were trimmed by 0 bases and 4 bases, with 6 bases remaining between them. The CDR3 extends over 12 amino acids. Looked up from germline, CDR1 is DFQATT and CDR2 is SNEGSKA (reference sequence). This CDR3 reads CSAREVRETQYF. CDR3 nucleotide sequence: TGCAGTGCTAGAGAGGTTCGAGAGACCCAGTACTTC.

This clonotype was seen repeatedly, ten times or more. V gene TRBV12-3 or TRBV12-4 combines with J gene TRBJ2-7; D uncertain. Deletions cut 3 bases from V and 4 bases from J, with 10 bases between. The CDR3 extends over 13 amino acids. CDR3 DNA sequence: TGTGCCAGCAGTTTTGGCTTCAGATACGAGCAGTACTTC. As protein: CASSFGFRYEQYF.

This clonotype was seen at least ten times. V usage is TRBV7-9 and J usage is TRBJ2-5; D is perhaps TRBD1 (6 bases). Per the germline V gene, CDR1 is SEHNR and CDR2 is FQNEAQ (reference sequence). The CDR3 loop spans 15 amino acids. The V gene lost 5 bases and the J gene lost 4 bases, with 17 bases spanning the gap. The CDR3 reads CASSPTQGNRETQYF. CDR3 sequence (DNA): TGTGCCAGCAGCCCAACCCAGGGGAATAGAGAGACCCAGTACTTC.

This clonotype was found a few times. The chain has TRBV7-2 and TRBJ2-7; the D gene could be TRBD1 or TRBD2 (5 bases each). Per the germline V gene, CDR1 is SGHTA and CDR2 is FQGNSA. The CDR3 has 14 amino acids. V lost 4 bases, J lost 6 bases, and 16 bases lay in between. CDR3 in DNA: TGTGCCAGCAGCTCGGCGGGCAGGGAAGGCGAGCAGTACTTC. Translation gives CASSSAGREGEQYF.

In this sample, this clonotype turned up many times. The CDR3 bases are TGTGCCAGCAGGTCGGCGGGGAACACTGAAGCTTTCTTT. Its protein is CASRSAGNTEAFF. The V gene is TRBV12-3 or TRBV12-4, the J gene TRBJ1-1; the D is unclear. The CDR3 sequence is 13 residues long. Trimming took off 6 bases at V and 1 base at J, with 9 bases between the two ends.

This clonotype was recorded at least ten times. The V call is TRBV6-5, the J call TRBJ2-1; tentatively, D is TRBD1 or TRBD2 (5 bases each). The CDR3 contains 14 residues. Trimming cost V 5 bases and J 9 bases, with 17 bases left between them. Germline assignment: CDR1 MNHEY and CDR2 SVGAGI. The DNA for the CDR3 is TGTGCCAGCAGTCCAACCCCCGGGGCCCCTGAGCAGTTCTTC. Residues: CASSPTPGAPEQFF.

Ten or more counts support this clonotype. The chain joins TRBV5-1 to TRBJ2-2, with D possibly matching TRBD1 (7 bases). The V gene's germline CDR1 is SGHRS and CDR2 YFSETQ. With 4 bases removed from V and 0 bases from J, the gap between germline ends came to 16 bases. CDR3 length: 17 residues. The CDR3 loop is CASSPGGQTTNTGELFF. The CDR3 nucleotides are TGCGCCAGCAGCCCCGGGGGACAGACAACGAACACCGGGGAGCTGTTTTTT.

This clonotype appeared many times. CDR3 DNA: TGCAGTGCTAGAGACAGGAGGAATCAGCCCCAGCATTTT. This sequence encodes CSARDRRNQPQHF. The chain links TRBV20-1 to TRBJ1-5; D is uncertain. The V gene's germline CDR1 is DFQATT and CDR2 SNEGSKA (reference sequence). The CDR3 has 13 amino acids. V gave up 0 bases and J gave up 4 bases, with 7 bases separating them.

This clonotype came up many times. CDR3 residues: CASSPTGAPSSYEQYF. The CDR3, as DNA: TGCGCCAGCAGCCCCACAGGGGCGCCCAGCTCCTACGAGCAGTACTTC. The chain links TRBV5-1 to TRBJ2-7; TRBD1 agrees at 7 bases. The CDR3 is made up of 16 amino acids. V was clipped by 4 bases and J by 0 bases; unmatched bases: 10. Germline-derived CDR1 and CDR2 are SGHRS and YFSETQ.

This clonotype was seen more than once but under ten times. The gene calls are TRBV12-3 or TRBV12-4 and TRBJ2-7, with TRBD2 matching over 11 bases. V was pared by 7 bases and J by 3 bases, with 5 bases of the junction left unmatched. This CDR3 is 14 amino acids long. This CDR3 is CASNIGLAGYEQYF. The CDR3 nucleotides read TGTGCCAGCAATATCGGACTAGCGGGCTACGAGCAGTACTTC.

This clonotype has more than one count but fewer than ten. This may come from a read error, since a much larger clone is one base off. The rearrangement uses TRBV7-2 and TRBJ1-6; D uncertain. This CDR3 contains 13 residues. V gave up 1 base and J gave up 7 bases, with 5 bases separating them. The germline gives CDR1 SGHTA, CDR2 FQGNSA. DNA for the CDR3: TGTGCCAGCAGCTTAGAGATGAATTCACCCCTCCACTTT. Its translation is CASSLEMNSPLHF.

This clonotype was counted ten times or more. This chain links TRBV4-1 with TRBJ2-5; D might be TRBD1 (6 bases). There are 14 residues in the CDR3. In germline, CDR1 is MGHRA, CDR2 YSYEKL. V lost 4 bases and J 1 base, leaving 10 bases between the germline ends. CDR3 sequence: CASSPNRAQETQYF. CDR3 DNA: TGCGCCAGCAGCCCAAACAGGGCCCAAGAGACCCAGTACTTC.

This clonotype has a count of ten or more. The chain couples TRBV20-1 to TRBJ2-5; 8 positions agree with TRBD1. The length of the CDR3 is 13 residues. The trim removed 6 bases at V and 0 bases at J, leaving 3 bases unmatched. Germline values: CDR1 DFQATT, CDR2 SNEGSKA (reference sequence). CDR3 loop: CSAWDRHQETQYF. CDR3 DNA sequence: TGCAGTGCGTGGGACAGGCACCAAGAGACCCAGTACTTC.

This clonotype was recorded many times. The V and J genes are TRBV5-1 and TRBJ2-5, with D unresolved. In germline, CDR1 is SGHRS, CDR2 YFSETQ. The CDR3 runs 15 residues. Trimming removed 0 bases at V and 5 bases at J, with 14 bases between. Written as DNA, the CDR3 is TGCGCCAGCAGCTTGGGGGGTGTGAGTGTGGAGACCCAGTACTTC. As protein: CASSLGGVSVETQYF.

This clonotype appeared many times. The CDR3 DNA sequence: TGTGCCAGCAGTCGCCCCAGGACAGGGAAGGTCGGGGAGCTGTTTTTT. It yields the protein CASSRPRTGKVGELFF. The J gene is TRBJ2-2, the V gene TRBV27; 8 nucleotides agree with TRBD1. Per the germline V gene, CDR1 is MNHEY and CDR2 is SMNVEV (reference sequence). This CDR3 has 16 residues. Trimming took 5 bases from V and 7 from J; bases not matched to a gene: 12.

This clonotype was recorded at least ten times. The chain couples TRBV29-1 to TRBJ2-3; D ambiguous. V gave up 4 bases and J gave up 10 bases, with 18 bases separating them. The germline V gene encodes CDR1 SQVTM and CDR2 ANQGSEA. This CDR3 comprises 13 residues. CDR3 protein: CSVGLAARSAQYF. CDR3 in DNA: TGCAGCGTTGGGCTGGCGGCCCGCTCGGCGCAGTATTTT.

This clonotype appeared many times. V and J are TRBV4-1 and TRBJ2-2; 11 positions match TRBD1. V gave up 4 bases and J gave up 2 bases; unmatched junction bases: 3. This CDR3 contains 16 residues. Germline V lookup: CDR1 MGHRA, CDR2 YSYEKL. DNA for the CDR3: TGCGCCAGCAGCCTAGGGACAGGGGGTAACACCGGGGAGCTGTTTTTT. It encodes CASSLGTGGNTGELFF.

At least ten counts were recorded for this clonotype. This chain uses TRBV12-3 or TRBV12-4 with TRBJ1-5; D is unresolved. This CDR3 is built from 13 residues. V was trimmed by 2 bases and J by 4 bases, leaving 6 bases between them. Here the CDR3 DNA reads TGTGCCAGCAGTTTACAGGAGAATCAGCCCCAGCATTTT. This codes for CASSLQENQPQHF.

This clonotype was picked up many times. The chain combines TRBV6-5 with TRBJ1-1; possible D gene TRBD1, 6 bases. CDR3 length equals 17 residues. CDR1 is MNHEY and CDR2 is SVGAGI in the germline V gene. V shed 2 bases and J shed 4 bases, with 20 bases lying between them. CDR3 sequence (DNA): TGTGCCAGCAGTTACGAAGGTGGGGGGGCCCTAGGCACTGAAGCTTTCTTT. This sequence encodes CASSYEGGGALGTEAFF.

This clonotype was seen a few times. The junction and the germline gene differ at one end; a read error may be behind it. The gene calls are TRBV20-1 and TRBJ1-6, with D possibly being TRBD1 (5 bases). Germline V gene sequence: CDR1 DFQATT, CDR2 SNEGSKA (reference sequence). The CDR3 has 14 residues. This chain's CDR3 is CSARGGAGNSPLNF. In DNA, the CDR3 is TGCAGTGCTAGAGGAGGGGCAGGTAATTCACCCCTCAACTTT.

This clonotype was counted many times. The chain recombines TRBV3-1 with TRBJ1-2, with D possibly being TRBD1 (6 bases). This CDR3 has 12 amino acids. The germline V and J ends were trimmed by 2 bases and 10 bases, with 11 bases remaining between them. CDR1 and CDR2 (germline): LGHDT, YNNKEL (reference sequence). The CDR3 reads CASSQMKGDYTF. The CDR3, as DNA: TGTGCCAGCAGCCAAATGAAGGGGGACTACACCTTC.

This clonotype was observed at least ten times. V gene TRBV29-1 combines with J gene TRBJ2-1; D not certain. Germline assignment: CDR1 SQVTM and CDR2 ANQGSEA. Between the trimmed V and J ends, which lost 5 bases and 10 bases, there was a span of 9 bases. This CDR3 spans 10 amino acids. The CDR3 protein is CSVSVREQFF. The DNA for the CDR3 is TGCAGCGTTTCGGTCAGGGAGCAGTTCTTC.